The 26 T cell receptor beta chains given below trace back to one sample, sequenced in a study of blood T cell repertoires in COVID-19 (dated by TCRdb to the early 2020s). The library was prepared using the immunoSEQ multiplex PCR assay. TCRdb carries this immuneACCESS record with in-frame sequences only. Its versions omit some clonotypes, under half of them owing to an unresolved V gene in the studies checked, with the rest unexplained. The sample profile shows under 450,000 clones; roughly 92% of them were found once. More than 0.85% of the sample is taken by the ten largest. The sample was PBMCs or T cells enriched from blood (not recorded which). All receptors come from a woman aged 40 to 55 who had been exposed to COVID-19.

This clone was recorded once. CDR3 residues: CASSINVGAGGPTDTQYF. CDR3 DNA sequence: TGTGCCAGTAGTATTAATGTCGGAGCGGGGGGCCCCACAGATACGCAGTATTTT. The chain has TRBV19 and TRBJ2-3, with 9 bases matching TRBD2. The CDR3 is 18 residues long. V shed 3 bases and J 2 bases; nucleotides not matched to a gene: 12. Germline V lookup: CDR1 LNHDA, CDR2 SQIVND (reference sequence).

V and J are TRBV2 and TRBJ1-3, with 9 bases aligning to TRBD1. CDR3 size: 19 residues. Trimming took 8 bases from V and 0 from J; bases not matched to a gene: 17. CDR1 and CDR2 from the germline V gene are SNHLY and FYNNEI. The CDR3 DNA reads TGTGCCAGCCGTGGCTGGGACAGGGAGAGTTCGCCCTCTGGAAACACCATATATTTT. Protein sequence: CASRGWDRESSPSGNTIYF.

J is TRBJ1-2 and V is TRBV29-1; D call uncertain. The V end was cut by 6 bases, the J end by 8 bases, with 25 bases between. The germline CDR1 and CDR2 sequences are SQVTM and ANQGSEA. The CDR3 contains 15 residues. The CDR3 DNA reads TGCAGCGTCGTCCCTGCAGGTTCCTATATGTCCGGCTACACCTTC. Encoded protein: CSVVPAGSYMSGYTF.

V gene TRBV7-2 combines with J gene TRBJ1-3; 7 nucleotides align to TRBD1. The CDR3 totals 13 residues. CDR1 SGHTA and CDR2 FQGNSA come from the germline V gene. Trimming cost V 5 bases and J 8 bases; bases outside gene matches: 6. CDR3 sequence: CASSLGQEDTIYF. The CDR3 DNA sequence: TGTGCCAGCAGCCTAGGACAGGAGGACACCATATATTTT.

The V gene is TRBV7-9, the J gene TRBJ1-1, with D uncertain. Per the germline V gene, CDR1 is SEHNR and CDR2 is FQNEAQ (reference sequence). Trimming took off 5 bases at V and 0 bases at J, with 7 bases between the two ends. The CDR3 has 13 amino acids. CDR3: CASSNEMNTEAFF. The CDR3, as DNA: TGTGCCAGCAGCAATGAGATGAACACTGAAGCTTTCTTT.

The chain uses TRBV24-1 and TRBJ1-1; the D gene is possibly TRBD1 (5 bases). Trimming stripped 5 bases from V and 7 bases from J, with 7 bases between. Germline V CDR1 and CDR2: KGHDR, SFDVKD. The CDR3 consists of 11 residues. For the CDR3, the DNA is TGTGCCACCAGTGCGGGGGGTGAAGCTTTCTTT. This sequence encodes CATSAGGEAFF.

The rearrangement links TRBV19 to TRBJ1-6; 8 bases align to TRBD1. CDR3 length: 14 residues. The V and J ends lost 4 bases and 10 bases, in that order; junction bases with no gene match: 6. CDR1 and CDR2 (germline): LNHDA, SQIVND (reference sequence). As DNA, the CDR3 is TGTGCCAGTAGTAGAGGACAGGGTGACTCACCCCTCCACTTT. Its protein product is CASSRGQGDSPLHF.

The chain carries TRBV28 and TRBJ1-2, with D perhaps matching TRBD1 (6 bases). Germline assignment: CDR1 MDHEN and CDR2 SYDVKM. V lost 3 bases to trimming and J lost 7 bases, with 15 bases between them. The CDR3 has 14 residues. The DNA of the CDR3 is TGTGCCAGCAGTTTTTCGGGGGGCCTGGGTGGCTACACCTTC. Its translation: CASSFSGGLGGYTF.

The V gene is TRBV24-1, the J gene TRBJ2-3; 16 positions agree with TRBD2. V was clipped by 4 bases and J by 1 base; unmatched bases: 7. This CDR3 is built from 19 residues. Looked up from germline, CDR1 is KGHDR and CDR2 is SFDVKD. The CDR3 DNA follows: TGTGCCACCAGTGACCCGGGACTAGCGGGAGGGCAGGGCACAGATACGCAGTATTTT. It codes for CATSDPGLAGGQGTDTQYF.

This rearrangement joins TRBV15 to TRBJ1-1; 7 nucleotides agree with TRBD1. Germline V gene sequence: CDR1 LNHNV, CDR2 YYDKDF (reference sequence). V dropped 1 base and J dropped 2; count of bases not matched to a gene: 4. This CDR3 comprises 15 residues. The DNA of the CDR3 is TGTGCCACCAGCAGAGGAGGGGGCTATAACACTGAAGCTTTCTTT. Amino acids: CATSRGGGYNTEAFF.

The chain couples TRBV5-6 to TRBJ1-2; D gene uncertain. V lost 3 bases and J 8 bases, leaving 8 bases between the germline ends. Germline-derived CDR1 and CDR2 are SGHDT and YYEEEE. The CDR3 covers 11 residues. CDR3 nucleotide sequence: TGTGCCAGCAGCTCCTTCCAGGGCTACACCTTC. It is translated as CASSSFQGYTF. Combining the CDR3 with reference TRBV5-6 and TRBJ1-2 gives the whole variable domain DAGVTQSPTHLIKTRGQQVTLRCSPKSGHDTVSWYQQALGQGPQFIFQYYEEEERQRGNFPDRFSGHQFPNYSSELNVNALLLGDSALYLCASSSFQGYTFGSGTRLTVV.

The chain has TRBV24-1 and TRBJ2-2, with D hard to call. V was trimmed by 1 base and J by 1 base, leaving 6 bases between them. Germline loops: CDR1 KGHDR, CDR2 SFDVKD. This CDR3 has 15 residues. CDR3 in amino acids: CATSDFGGNTGELFF. In DNA, the CDR3 is TGTGCCACCAGTGATTTCGGCGGGAACACCGGGGAGCTGTTTTTT.

This clone was counted a few times. The V gene is TRBV14, the J gene TRBJ2-3; 11 bases agree with TRBD2. Germline V gene lookup returns CDR1 SGHDN and CDR2 FVKESK. The CDR3 extends over 15 amino acids. Trimming removed 6 bases from V and 6 bases from J; junction bases left unmatched: 8. This CDR3 is CASSFTSGSLDTQYF. In DNA, the CDR3 is TGTGCCAGCAGTTTTACTAGCGGGAGTCTGGATACGCAGTATTTT.

The genes are TRBV30 and TRBJ1-2; D remains unclear. Trimming left V 3 bases short and J 2 bases short, with 10 bases between. Per the germline V gene, CDR1 is GTSNPN and CDR2 is SVGIG (reference sequence). The CDR3 has 13 residues. The CDR3 DNA is TGTGCCTGGAGGGCAGGACTGAACTATGGCTACACCTTC. The encoded protein is CAWRAGLNYGYTF. The full variable domain, in which reference TRBV30 and TRBJ1-2 provide the parts outside the CDR3, is SQTIHQWPATLVQPVGSPLSLECTVEGTSNPNLYWYRQAAGRGLQLLFYSVGIGQISSEVPQNLSASRPQDRQFILSSKKLLLSDSGFYLCAWRAGLNYGYTFGSGTRLTVV.

The chain joins TRBV19 to TRBJ1-4, with D unresolved. Trimming cost V 6 bases and J 1 base, with 9 bases left between them. Germline V gene data show CDR1 as LNHDA and CDR2 as SQIVND (reference sequence). This CDR3 spans 14 amino acids. The CDR3 bases are TGTGCCAGTAGGCTGCGCGGAACTAATGAAAAACTGTTTTTT. It translates to CASRLRGTNEKLFF.

The chain joins TRBV18 to TRBJ1-1; TRBD1 matches at 10 bases. The trim removed 4 bases at V and 5 bases at J, leaving 10 bases unmatched. CDR1 is KGHSH, CDR2 LQKENI, per germline. CDR3 length: 16 residues. CDR3 DNA sequence: TGTGCCAGCTCACAGACAGGGGGCGGCGGGGTAACTGAAGCTTTCTTT. Amino acids: CASSQTGGGGVTEAFF.

This chain joins TRBV5-1 and TRBJ2-6; unclear D gene. Looked up from germline, CDR1 is SGHRS and CDR2 is YFSETQ. Trimming pared 0 bases from V and 0 bases from J, leaving 4 bases between. This CDR3 region has 15 residues. CDR3 amino acids: CASSLVSSGANVLTF. The CDR3 nucleotides are TGCGCCAGCAGCTTGGTTAGCTCTGGGGCCAACGTCCTGACTTTC.

This chain uses TRBV5-1 with TRBJ1-1, with D possibly being TRBD1 (5 bases). CDR3 length: 14 amino acids. V lost 5 bases to trimming and J lost 5 bases, with 16 bases between them. The germline gives CDR1 SGHRS, CDR2 YFSETQ. The CDR3 DNA is TGCGCCAGCAGTGATGCGGGGGTTTCAACTGAAGCTTTCTTT. This sequence encodes CASSDAGVSTEAFF.

In this sample, this clone turned up once. CDR3 region: CAIGSSPETQYF. DNA of the CDR3: TGTGCCATCGGGTCTAGCCCCGAGACCCAGTACTTC. The chain couples TRBV10-3 to TRBJ2-5; possible D gene TRBD2, 5 bases. The CDR3 length is 12 residues. Per germline, CDR1 ENHRY and CDR2 SYGVKD. V was shortened by 8 bases and J by 5 bases, with 12 bases between the two germline ends.

This clone was observed a handful of times. This chain connects TRBV27 to TRBJ1-5, with TRBD1 matching over 9 bases. Trimming at V came to 5 bases and at J to 3 bases, leaving 11 bases not matched to a gene. Per germline, CDR1 MNHEY and CDR2 SMNVEV (reference sequence). The CDR3 covers 17 residues. As DNA, the CDR3 is TGTGCCAGCAGTCAGGACAGGGGCGGCCTACTCAATCAGCCCCAGCATTTT. It specifies CASSQDRGGLLNQPQHF.

Only a few counts were recorded for this clone. This rearrangement joins TRBV6-5 to TRBJ1-5, with 7 bases matching TRBD1. With V trimmed by 7 bases and J by 0 bases, 3 bases remained unmatched. Germline V lookup: CDR1 MNHEY, CDR2 SVGAGI. This CDR3 is 14 amino acids long. DNA of the CDR3: TGTGCCAGCAAAAGGGACAGTAGCAATCAGCCCCAGCATTTT. Translated: CASKRDSSNQPQHF.

This clone was counted a few times. The V gene is TRBV30, the J gene TRBJ1-2, with 7 bases that match TRBD1. Germline-derived CDR1 and CDR2 are GTSNPN and SVGIG (reference sequence). This CDR3 comprises 14 residues. The V gene end was trimmed by 2 bases and the J gene end by 2 bases; junction bases not matched to a gene: 5. The CDR3 protein is CAWSTGAPNYGYTF. The CDR3, as DNA: TGTGCCTGGAGTACAGGGGCACCAAACTATGGCTACACCTTC.

The genes are TRBV6-2 or TRBV6-3 and TRBJ1-2; TRBD1 agrees at 8 bases. CDR3 length equals 15 residues. The V gene's germline CDR1 is MNHEY and CDR2 SVGEGT. With 2 bases clipped from V and 3 bases from J, the junction kept 5 bases outside the gene matches. The CDR3 protein is CASSYADRVYYGYTF. The DNA for the CDR3 is TGTGCCAGCAGTTACGCGGACAGGGTCTACTATGGCTACACCTTC.

V is TRBV30 and J is TRBJ1-4; a possible D gene is TRBD1 (6 bases). V lost 4 bases and J 8 bases, leaving 14 bases between the germline ends. The CDR3 spans 13 residues. Germline CDR1 reads GTSNPN; CDR2 reads SVGIG (reference sequence). The CDR3 DNA reads as TGTGCCTGGAACTCAGGGGCTTTCGAAAAACTGTTTTTT. It yields the protein CAWNSGAFEKLFF.

The genes are TRBV4-2 and TRBJ2-1, with D uncertain. The germline V gene encodes CDR1 LGHNA and CDR2 YNFKEQ. V lost 0 bases and J lost 4, with 4 bases in between. CDR3 length: 13 residues. In DNA form, the CDR3 reads TGTGCCAGCAGCCAAGACAGTTACAATGAGCAGTTCTTC. This sequence encodes CASSQDSYNEQFF.

The V and J genes are TRBV6-1 and TRBJ2-2; 11 bases are a match to TRBD2. Germline V gene data show CDR1 as MNHNS and CDR2 as SASEGT. This CDR3 has 18 amino acids. The J segment lost 0 bases and the V segment lost 3 bases, leaving 6 bases of the junction unmatched. The CDR3 coding sequence is TGTGCCAGCAGTGATCTGGTAGCGGGGGGGGCGAACACCGGGGAGCTGTTTTTT. Protein: CASSDLVAGGANTGELFF.